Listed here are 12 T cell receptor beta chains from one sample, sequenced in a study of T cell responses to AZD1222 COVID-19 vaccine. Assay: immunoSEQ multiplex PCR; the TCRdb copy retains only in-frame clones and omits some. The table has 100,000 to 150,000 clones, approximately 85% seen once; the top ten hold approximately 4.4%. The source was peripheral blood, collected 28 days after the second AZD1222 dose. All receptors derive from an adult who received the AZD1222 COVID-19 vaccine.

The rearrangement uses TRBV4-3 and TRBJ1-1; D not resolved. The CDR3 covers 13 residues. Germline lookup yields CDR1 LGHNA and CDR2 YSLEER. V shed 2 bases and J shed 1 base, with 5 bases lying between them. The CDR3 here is CASSQSWNTEAFF. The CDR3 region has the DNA TGCGCCAGCAGCCAAAGTTGGAACACTGAAGCTTTCTTT.

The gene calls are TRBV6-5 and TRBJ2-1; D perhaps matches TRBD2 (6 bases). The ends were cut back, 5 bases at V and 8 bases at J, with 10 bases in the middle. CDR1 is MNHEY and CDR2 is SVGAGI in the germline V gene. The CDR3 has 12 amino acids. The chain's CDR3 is CASSRDSYEQFF. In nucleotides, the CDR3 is TGTGCCAGCAGTCGGGACTCCTATGAGCAGTTCTTC.

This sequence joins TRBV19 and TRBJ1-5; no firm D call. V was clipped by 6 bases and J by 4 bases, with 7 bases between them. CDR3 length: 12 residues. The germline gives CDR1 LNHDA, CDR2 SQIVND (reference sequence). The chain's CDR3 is CASSVGNQPQHF. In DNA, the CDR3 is TGTGCCAGTAGCGTGGGAAATCAGCCCCAGCATTTT.

CDR3 protein: CASSQRGGPPGNEQFF. Written as DNA, the CDR3 is TGCGCCAGCAGCCAGAGGGGCGGCCCGCCTGGGAATGAGCAGTTCTTC. The chain employs TRBV5-1 and TRBJ2-1; D is perhaps TRBD1 or TRBD2 (5 bases each). V was clipped by 4 bases and J by 7 bases, with 21 bases between them. The CDR3 length is 16 residues. Per germline, CDR1 SGHRS and CDR2 YFSETQ.

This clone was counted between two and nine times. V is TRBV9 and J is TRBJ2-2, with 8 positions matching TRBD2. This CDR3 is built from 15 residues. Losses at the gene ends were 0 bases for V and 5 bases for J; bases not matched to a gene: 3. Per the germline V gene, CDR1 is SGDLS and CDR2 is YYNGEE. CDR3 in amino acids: CASSVGGGKTGELFF. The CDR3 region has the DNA TGTGCCAGCAGCGTAGGCGGGGGGAAAACCGGGGAGCTGTTTTTT.

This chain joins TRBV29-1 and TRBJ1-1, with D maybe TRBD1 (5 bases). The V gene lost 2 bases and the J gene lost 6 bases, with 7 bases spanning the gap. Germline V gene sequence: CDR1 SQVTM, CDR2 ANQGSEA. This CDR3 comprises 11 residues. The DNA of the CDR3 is TGCAGCGTTGAACAGGGACCTGAAGCTTTCTTT. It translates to CSVEQGPEAFF. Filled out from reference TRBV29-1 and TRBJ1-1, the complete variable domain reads SAVISQKPSRDICQRGTSLTIQCQVDSQVTMMFWYRQQPGQSLTLIATANQGSEATYESGFVIDKFPISRPNLTFSTLTVSNMSPEDSSIYLCSVEQGPEAFFGQGTRLTVV.

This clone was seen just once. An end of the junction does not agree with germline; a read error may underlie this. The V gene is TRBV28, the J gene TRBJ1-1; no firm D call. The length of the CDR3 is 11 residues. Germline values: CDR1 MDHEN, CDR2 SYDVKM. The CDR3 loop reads CASSTNPEAFF. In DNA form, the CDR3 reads TGTGCCAGCAGTACGAACCCTGAAGCTTTCTTT.

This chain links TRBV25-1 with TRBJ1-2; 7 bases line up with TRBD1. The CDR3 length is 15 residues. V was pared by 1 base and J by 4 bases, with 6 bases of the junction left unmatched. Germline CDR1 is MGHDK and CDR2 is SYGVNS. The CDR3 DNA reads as TGTGCCAGCAGTGAATTTGGAGGGGGCGGCTATGGCTACACCTTC. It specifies CASSEFGGGGYGYTF.

The CDR3 region has the DNA TGTGCCAGCAGCGCATGGGCTAGCGGGGGTACAGATACGCAGTATTTT. Its protein is CASSAWASGGTDTQYF. This chain links TRBV7-8 with TRBJ2-3; 10 positions match TRBD2. Germline V gives CDR1 SGHVS, CDR2 FQNEAQ. The CDR3 has 16 residues. The trim removed 5 bases at V and 3 bases at J, leaving 8 bases unmatched.

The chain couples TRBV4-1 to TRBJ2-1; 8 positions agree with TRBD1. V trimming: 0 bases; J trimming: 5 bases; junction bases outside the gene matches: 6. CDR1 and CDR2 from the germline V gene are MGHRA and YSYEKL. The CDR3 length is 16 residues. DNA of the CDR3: TGCGCCAGCAGCCAAGAGGGCAGGGGGCGGGACAATGAGCAGTTCTTC. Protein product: CASSQEGRGRDNEQFF.

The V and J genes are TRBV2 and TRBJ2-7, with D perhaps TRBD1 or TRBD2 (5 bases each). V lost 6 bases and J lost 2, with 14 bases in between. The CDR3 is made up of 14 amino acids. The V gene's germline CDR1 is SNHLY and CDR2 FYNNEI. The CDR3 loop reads CASSLRGGTYEQYF. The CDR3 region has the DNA TGTGCCAGCAGCTTGAGGGGCGGTACCTACGAGCAGTACTTC.

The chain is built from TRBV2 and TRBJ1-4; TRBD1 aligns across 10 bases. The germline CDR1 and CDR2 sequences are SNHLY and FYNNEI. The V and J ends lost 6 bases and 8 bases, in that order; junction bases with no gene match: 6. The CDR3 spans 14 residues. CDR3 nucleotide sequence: TGTGCCAGCAGCGCGGGACAGGGGATGGAAAAACTGTTTTTT. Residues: CASSAGQGMEKLFF.